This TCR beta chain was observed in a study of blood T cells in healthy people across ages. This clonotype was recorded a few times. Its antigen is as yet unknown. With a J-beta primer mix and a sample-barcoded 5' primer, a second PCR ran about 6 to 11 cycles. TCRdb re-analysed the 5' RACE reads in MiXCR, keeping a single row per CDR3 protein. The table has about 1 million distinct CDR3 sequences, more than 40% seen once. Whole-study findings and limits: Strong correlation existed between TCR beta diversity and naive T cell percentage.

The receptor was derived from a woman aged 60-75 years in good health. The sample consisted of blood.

Here the CDR3 reads CSARVVAGSYNSPLHF. DNA of the CDR3: TGCAGTGCTAGAGTAGTAGCAGGCTCCTATAATTCACCCCTCCACTTT. The chain combines TRBV20-1 with TRBJ1-6; D unclear. Trimming removed 1 base at V and 0 bases at J, with 10 bases between. CDR1 DFQATT and CDR2 SNEGSKA come from the germline V gene (reference sequence). The CDR3 is 16 amino acids.